The source of this TCR beta chain is a study of technical replicates of blood from four donors. In germline, CDR1 is ENHRY, CDR2 SYGVKD. V dropped 4 bases and J dropped 5 bases, with 14 bases sitting between them. The CDR3 consists of 14 residues. Produced via immunoSEQ multiplex PCR; TCRdb's table is partial and in-frame only. Of 50,000 to 65,000 clones detected, about nine tenths appear once; the ten largest clones hold around 4.4%. This sequence joins TRBV10-3 and TRBJ1-1; D might be TRBD1 (5 bases). Sequences were obtained from PBMCs. The clonotype comes from a human donor in good health. Some clones in this sample may be carry-over from other donors' samples. In DNA, the CDR3 is TGTGCCATCAGTGCGGGCAGGGATAAGACTGAAGCTTTCTTT. It translates to CAISAGRDKTEAFF.